This entry describes one TCR beta chain. Its antigen remains unknown. In the PCR, 60 Vbeta and 13 Jbeta primers were used. The table came from immunoSEQ multiplex PCR; TCRdb's copy has only in-frame clones and leaves some out. The sample lists 150,000 to 200,000 clones; 75% to 90% were seen once. The data stem from a study of cytomegalovirus exposure and HLA in healthy donors. The overall study: Among about 200 million T cells, an earlier analysis found 117 million unique TCR beta sequences. Tens of millions of unique TCR sequences came from HLA-typed donors in an early release. Study-level points and caveats: In vitro work confirmed that a few CMV-associated chains recognize CMV antigens. Earlier analysis looked at TCR beta V segments, and most were productive about 90% or about 30% of the time.

Germline loops: CDR1 MNHEY, CDR2 SMNVEV (reference sequence). With 6 bases removed from V and 3 bases from J, the gap between germline ends came to 9 bases. This CDR3 has 13 amino acids. This clonotype was obtained from a human donor in good health. The gene calls are TRBV27 and TRBJ1-3; D is ambiguous. Specimen: PBMCs. The CDR3: CASSLHGGNTIYF. The CDR3 region has the DNA TGTGCCAGCAGCCTGCACGGTGGAAACACCATATATTTT.